Sequencing of this TCR beta chain was carried out in a study of T-cell memory formation after mild COVID-19. Only a few counts were recorded for this clonotype. Antigen specificity is unknown. General observations from the study: Day 37-peaking second-wave clones had unconfirmed SARS-CoV-2 specificity. CD4+ contracting clones lay mainly in CM and EM, CD8+ ones in EMRA. A second wave expanding day 15 to 37 was CD4+-biased; contracting clones were balanced.

TCR alpha and TCR beta cDNA libraries with sample barcodes and UMIs came from 5'RACE using constant-segment primers. TCRdb re-called the 5' RACE reads with MiXCR, one entry per CDR3 protein. This table has around 400,000 distinct CDR3 sequences, approximately 24% appearing once. The specimen sequenced was PBMCs or a T cell subset sorted from them (not recorded which). The TCR was taken from an adult woman who had mild COVID-19 (a few samples of this study predate the infection). Cell type and time point are not known.

CDR3: CASRNSNQPQHF. The CDR3 region has the DNA TGTGCCAGCAGGAATAGCAATCAGCCCCAGCATTTT. The chain carries TRBV12-3 or TRBV12-4 and TRBJ1-5; no clear D. The CDR3 is 12 amino acids. The germline V and J ends were trimmed by 6 bases and 0 bases, with 3 bases remaining between them.